Below, one TCR beta chain is given with its context. The data were taken from a study of T cell responses to AZD1222 COVID-19 vaccine. Produced via immunoSEQ multiplex PCR; TCRdb's table is partial and in-frame only. The table records 150,000 or so clones, approximately 93% of them present only once. The sequence was collected from an adult who received the AZD1222 COVID-19 vaccine. The specimen was peripheral blood, collected 28 days after the second AZD1222 dose.

The CDR3 protein is CASSSTGENTEAFF. As DNA, the CDR3 is TGTGCCAGCAGTTCTACAGGGGAGAACACTGAAGCTTTCTTT. This rearrangement joins TRBV28 to TRBJ1-1; 7 bases align to TRBD1. Germline loops: CDR1 MDHEN, CDR2 SYDVKM. This CDR3 is built from 14 residues. V trimming: 4 bases; J trimming: 1 base; junction bases outside the gene matches: 3.